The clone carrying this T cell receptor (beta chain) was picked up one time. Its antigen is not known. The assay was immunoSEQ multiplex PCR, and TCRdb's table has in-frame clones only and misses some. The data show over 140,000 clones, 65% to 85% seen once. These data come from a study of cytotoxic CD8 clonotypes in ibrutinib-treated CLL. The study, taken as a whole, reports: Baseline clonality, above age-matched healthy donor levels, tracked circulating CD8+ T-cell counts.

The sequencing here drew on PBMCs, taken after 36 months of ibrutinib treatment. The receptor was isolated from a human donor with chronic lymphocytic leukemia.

This CDR3 is CASSIAGGVPYEQYF. CDR3 sequence (DNA): TGTGCCAGTAGTATAGCGGGAGGCGTGCCCTACGAGCAGTACTTC. V gene TRBV19 combines with J gene TRBJ2-7, with TRBD2 identical over 7 bases. The CDR3 totals 15 residues. CDR1 and CDR2 from the germline V gene are LNHDA and SQIVND (reference sequence). V lost 1 base, J lost 2 bases, and 5 bases stayed unmatched.